This T cell receptor beta chain originates from a study of vaccination and CD4 T cells after COVID-19. For the study at large: There were six male and four female convalescents, and two of them were Hispanic. Median time from COVID diagnosis to post-COVID sampling was over 80 days (35 to 161).

This CDR3 region has 22 residues. The ends lost 2 bases at V and 0 bases at J; junction bases unmatched: 16. Germline CDR1 MNHEY, CDR2 SVGAGI. At the Johns Hopkins FTIC core, DNA taken from cultured CD4+ T cells was sequenced by way of the Oncomine TCR Beta short-read assay. Via MiXCR, TCRdb re-called the PCR reads, giving one row per CDR3 protein. The sample contains more than 2,000 distinct CDR3 sequences, about 26% of which appear only once. The table lists this clonotype with a few counts. The antigen is not known. Treatment described: approximately nine-day PBMC culture with coronavirus spike peptide pools or control peptides (ViraFEST assay). The unexposed donor provided CD4+ T cells, which were taken before the COVID-19 pandemic (2011-2018).

This TCR was sampled from a human donor in good health. Sequencing input: CD4+ T cells from blood, cultured in vitro. J is TRBJ2-3 and V is TRBV6-5, with 14 bases fitting TRBD2. The CDR3 region is CASSYPSSLGLAGGLSTDTQYF. In DNA, the CDR3 is TGTGCCAGCAGTTACCCCAGTAGTTTAGGACTAGCGGGGGGCCTTAGCACAGATACGCAGTATTTT.